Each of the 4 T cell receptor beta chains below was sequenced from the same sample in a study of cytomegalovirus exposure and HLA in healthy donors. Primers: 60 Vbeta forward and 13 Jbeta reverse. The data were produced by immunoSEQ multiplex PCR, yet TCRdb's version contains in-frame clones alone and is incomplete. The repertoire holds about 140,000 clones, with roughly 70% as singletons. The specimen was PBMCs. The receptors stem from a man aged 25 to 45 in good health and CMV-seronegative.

CDR3 DNA: TGTGCCACCGACCCGGGACAGGGACGGGGCGAAAAACTGTTTTTT. Translating gives CATDPGQGRGEKLFF. J is TRBJ1-4 and V is TRBV2, with 9 positions matching TRBD1. Germline V CDR1 and CDR2: SNHLY, FYNNEI. The CDR3 is made up of 15 amino acids. J was trimmed by 8 bases and V by 10 bases; bases with no gene match: 14. The full variable domain, with the rest looked up from reference TRBV2 and TRBJ1-4, is EPEVTQTPSHQVTQMGQEVILRCVPISNHLYFYWYRQILGQKVEFLVSFYNNEISEKSEIFDDQFSVERPDGSNFTLKIRSTKLEDSAMYFCATDPGQGRGEKLFFGSGTQLSVL.

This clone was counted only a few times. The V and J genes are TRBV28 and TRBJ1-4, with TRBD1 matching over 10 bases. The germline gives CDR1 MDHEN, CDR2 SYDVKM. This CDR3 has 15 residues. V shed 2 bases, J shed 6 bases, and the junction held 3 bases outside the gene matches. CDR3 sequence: CASSLRGQGYEKLFF. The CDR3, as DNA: TGTGCCAGCAGTTTAAGGGGACAGGGGTATGAAAAACTGTTTTTT.

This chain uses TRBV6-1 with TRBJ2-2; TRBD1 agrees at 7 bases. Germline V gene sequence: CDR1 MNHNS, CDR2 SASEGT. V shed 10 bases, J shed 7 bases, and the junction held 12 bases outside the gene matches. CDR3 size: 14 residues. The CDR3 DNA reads TGTGCCAACACGAGGGGGCGTTCCGACGGGGAGCTGTTTTTT. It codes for CANTRGRSDGELFF.

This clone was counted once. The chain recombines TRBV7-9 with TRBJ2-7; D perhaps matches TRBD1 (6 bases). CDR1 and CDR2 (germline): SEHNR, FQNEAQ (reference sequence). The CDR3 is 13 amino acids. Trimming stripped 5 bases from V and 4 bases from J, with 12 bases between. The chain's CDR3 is CASSPGQLYEQYF. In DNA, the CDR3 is TGTGCCAGCAGCCCGGGACAACTTTACGAGCAGTACTTC.